This is a list of T cell receptor beta chains from one sample in a study of blood T cells in healthy people across ages. TCRdb reprocessed the 5' RACE reads with MiXCR, giving one entry per CDR3 protein. The repertoire holds about 1.1 million distinct CDR3 sequences, approximately 38% seen once, with around 14% in the top ten. The sequencing input was blood. All receptors derive from a young man in good health. Both conserved end residues are part of each CDR3.

TRBV2	TRBJ2-5	CASRTMDEQYF
TRBV6-1	TRBJ1-6	CASSRTASSSYNSPLHF
TRBV2	TRBJ1-1	CAPPPEAFF
TRBV12-3/TRBV12-4	TRBJ2-3	CASSTQGRASTDTQYF
TRBV25-1	TRBJ1-2	CASSGSSNYGYTF
TRBV20-1	TRBJ2-3	CSARGGGEADTQYF
TRBV29-1	TRBJ2-1	CSVETGPNNEQFF
TRBV6-5	TRBJ2-1	CASSGTGGLQETQFF
TRBV12-3/TRBV12-4	TRBJ2-7	CASSLRGRVYEQYF
TRBV7-3	TRBJ2-3	CASSLTYAGLRDTQYF
TRBV29-1	TRBJ1-4	CSVGSKEKLFF
TRBV4-3	TRBJ2-3	CASSQDGGATAQYF
TRBV6-5	TRBJ2-1	CASSLSDRGYNEQFF
TRBV12-3/TRBV12-4	TRBJ1-5	CASSPGLSNQPQHF
TRBV5-1	TRBJ1-1	CASSLEGGYTEAFF
TRBV28	TRBJ1-2	CASTPSEVYVGYTF
TRBV24-1	TRBJ2-1	CATSEPTGISYNEQFF
TRBV25-1	TRBJ2-1	CASNSRYDSEQFF
TRBV28	TRBJ2-7	CASTQQGRVYEQYF
TRBV5-1	TRBJ1-4	CASKPSGQGNEKLFF
TRBV6-2/TRBV6-3	TRBJ2-1	CASSYSAGAVLDEQFF
TRBV3-1	TRBJ2-1	CASSPPGGENNEQFF
TRBV20-1	TRBJ2-3	CSARDRTTYSTDTQYF
TRBV20-1	TRBJ2-1	CSGWTGQVNEQFF
TRBV7-2	TRBJ2-3	CASSLAWVGDTQYF
TRBV10-3	TRBJ1-2	CAISEPDRASVYGYTF
TRBV20-1	TRBJ1-5	CSALEVGNQPQHF
TRBV6-6	TRBJ1-5	CATNAGAYSNQPQHF
TRBV27	TRBJ1-1	CASSPGQVWNTEAFF
TRBV2	TRBJ2-1	CAGSGRDKPYNEQFF
TRBV12-3/TRBV12-4	TRBJ2-1	CASSLTSGGAGNEQFF
TRBV6-5	TRBJ2-3	CASRPTTARGDTQYF
TRBV20-1	TRBJ1-4	CSASRQTNEKLFF
TRBV29-1	TRBJ1-2	CSVADRVADGYTF
TRBV27	TRBJ1-6	CASSLSGPTPLHF
TRBV5-1	TRBJ2-2	CASSPLSVTGELFF
TRBV4-2	TRBJ1-2	CASSQDDDGGSGGYTF
TRBV20-1	TRBJ2-3	CSASPRVRSDTQYF
TRBV27	TRBJ2-1	CASSLGAGGPYNEQFF
TRBV7-3	TRBJ2-5	CASSLYYNEQYF
TRBV12-3/TRBV12-4	TRBJ1-2	CASSPQGNYYGYTF
TRBV20-1	TRBJ2-1	CSAGIGTDSYNEQFF
TRBV6-5	TRBJ2-2	CASSYSVYKNTGELFF